The 22 T cell receptor beta chains below come from one sample, sequenced in a study of blood T cells in healthy people across ages. Primers used in a second PCR of roughly 6 to 12 cycles were a sample-barcoded 5' primer and a J-beta primer mix. TCRdb re-derived calls from the 5' RACE reads in MiXCR, one entry per CDR3 protein. The table has 270,000 or so distinct CDR3 sequences, 25% to 30% seen once. The source material was blood. The receptors were gathered from a woman between 65 and 79 years old in good health.

This clonotype was picked up a small number of times. V is TRBV20-1 and J is TRBJ2-7, with D perhaps matching TRBD1 or TRBD2 (7 bases each). V was cut by 2 bases and J by 0 bases, with 26 bases left in between. Germline CDR1 DFQATT, CDR2 SNEGSKA (reference sequence). The length of the CDR3 is 19 residues. The CDR3 region has the DNA TGCAGTGCTAGAACCATCGGACAGGCAAAGGGGGGGTTCTCCTACGAGCAGTACTTC. Translating it yields CSARTIGQAKGGFSYEQYF.

In its sample, this clonotype was seen many times. The chain employs TRBV3-1 and TRBJ2-7, with a weak D call TRBD2 (6 bases). Germline-derived CDR1 and CDR2 are LGHDT and YNNKEL (reference sequence). The CDR3 is made up of 14 amino acids. V was shortened by 1 base and J by 5 bases, with 12 bases between the two germline ends. The CDR3 here is CASSQAGTFNEQYF. As DNA, the CDR3 is TGTGCCAGCAGCCAAGCGGGGACTTTTAACGAGCAGTACTTC.

The chain uses TRBV5-5 and TRBJ2-5; 10 positions match TRBD2. The end of the DNA is better explained by TRBJ2-7, so the J call may be wrong. The CDR3 contains 15 residues. The germline V gene has CDR1 SGHKS and CDR2 YYEKEE (reference sequence). In nucleotides, the CDR3 is TGTGCCAGCAGCCCGGGACTAGCGAGCTCCTACGAGCAGTACTTC. Amino acids: CASSPGLASSYEQYF.

This chain uses TRBV5-1 with TRBJ2-7; D gene ambiguous. CDR1 and CDR2 (germline): SGHRS, YFSETQ. The ends were cut back, 4 bases at V and 0 bases at J, with 17 bases in the middle. The CDR3 covers 16 residues. The CDR3 reads CASSLWTLTSSYEQYF. The CDR3 DNA reads as TGCGCCAGCAGCCTCTGGACCCTTACTTCCTCCTACGAGCAGTACTTC.

The chain joins TRBV5-1 to TRBJ2-1; 8 positions match TRBD1. CDR1 SGHRS and CDR2 YFSETQ come from the germline V gene. The length of the CDR3 is 15 residues. J was trimmed by 7 bases and V by 2 bases; bases with no gene match: 8. DNA for the CDR3: TGCGCCAGCAGCTTTGCTGGACAGGGTGGTAATGAGCAGTTCTTC. This translates into CASSFAGQGGNEQFF.

In its sample, this clonotype was seen a few times. The chain joins TRBV18 to TRBJ2-5, with D unclear. Germline-derived CDR1 and CDR2 are KGHSH and LQKENI. Trimming cost V 2 bases and J 3 bases, with 7 bases left between them. This CDR3 has 13 amino acids. CDR3 sequence reads: CASSPGIKETQYF. The DNA of the CDR3 is TGTGCCAGCTCACCAGGGATTAAAGAGACCCAGTACTTC.

The chain couples TRBV12-3 or TRBV12-4 to TRBJ2-6; D possibly matches TRBD1 or TRBD2 (5 bases each). This CDR3 spans 17 amino acids. V was cut by 5 bases and J by 1 base, with 15 bases left in between. The CDR3 bases are TGTGCCAGCAGTACCCAACGGGGCGAGTCTGGGGCCAACGTCCTGACTTTC. Its protein product is CASSTQRGESGANVLTF.

The chain joins TRBV29-1 to TRBJ2-1; D ambiguous. The assigned J gene may be wrong: the sequence end matches TRBJ2-5 better. CDR3 length equals 12 residues. Germline CDR1 SQVTM, CDR2 ANQGSEA. CDR3 protein: CSALSSTETQYF. The CDR3 region has the DNA TGCAGCGCGCTGTCGTCGACGGAGACCCAGTACTTC.

This chain connects TRBV18 to TRBJ1-2; 11 bases match TRBD1. In germline, CDR1 is KGHSH, CDR2 LQKENI. V lost 6 bases, J lost 3 bases, and 9 bases stayed unmatched. The CDR3 length is 16 residues. The CDR3 bases are TGTGCCAGCTCTCGGACAGGGGGCCCCCCCTACTATGGCTACACCTTC. It encodes CASSRTGGPPYYGYTF.

This clonotype was seen ten or more times. The chain is built from TRBV4-1 and TRBJ2-2, with 9 bases that match TRBD1. CDR1 is MGHRA, CDR2 YSYEKL, per germline. J was trimmed by 6 bases and V by 0 bases; bases with no gene match: 5. The CDR3 runs 16 residues. CDR3 in amino acids: CASSQEGTGYSGELFF. CDR3 nucleotides: TGCGCCAGCAGCCAAGAAGGGACAGGGTATTCCGGGGAGCTGTTTTTT.

The rearrangement uses TRBV20-1 and TRBJ2-5; TRBD1 might be the D (5 bases). The CDR3 extends over 14 amino acids. V lost 2 bases to trimming and J lost 2 bases, with 12 bases between them. Germline CDR1 reads DFQATT; CDR2 reads SNEGSKA (reference sequence). For the CDR3, the DNA is TGCAGTGCTAGAATGGCAGGGAAGCAAGAGACCCAGTACTTC. Protein sequence: CSARMAGKQETQYF.

This clonotype has a handful of counts. The rearrangement uses TRBV5-5 and TRBJ2-7; D may be TRBD1 or TRBD2 (5 bases each). Between the trimmed V and J ends, which lost 0 bases and 2 bases, there was a span of 12 bases. Germline CDR1 is SGHKS and CDR2 is YYEKEE (reference sequence). This CDR3 has 15 amino acids. The CDR3 DNA is TGTGCCAGCAGCTTGGCTTGGGACGTAACCTACGAGCAGTACTTC. It yields the protein CASSLAWDVTYEQYF.

This clonotype has more than one count but fewer than ten. V is TRBV28 and J is TRBJ1-4; 9 bases fit TRBD1. After removal of 2 bases from V and 10 bases from J, the junction contained 5 bases not matched to a gene. Germline V gives CDR1 MDHEN, CDR2 SYDVKM. The CDR3 length is 14 residues. Written as DNA, the CDR3 is TGTGCCAGCAGTTTAAGGGACAGGGCTGGAAAACTGTTTTTT. Its translation: CASSLRDRAGKLFF. The complete variable domain, with remaining parts taken from reference TRBV28 and TRBJ1-4, reads DVKVTQSSRYLVKRTGEKVFLECVQDMDHENMFWYRQDPGLGLRLIYFSYDVKMKEKGDIPEGYSVSREKKERFSLILESASTNQTSMYLCASSLRDRAGKLFFGSGTQLSVL.

This chain connects TRBV6-2 or TRBV6-3 to TRBJ1-5, with unresolved D. V lost 2 bases to trimming and J lost 2 bases, with 10 bases between them. The CDR3 length is 15 residues. The germline V gene has CDR1 MNHEY and CDR2 SVGEGT. The CDR3 coding sequence is TGTGCCAGCAGTTACCCTGGCAGCCGCAATCAGCCCCAGCATTTT. This codes for CASSYPGSRNQPQHF.

This CDR3 reads CASSLRRTYSYEQYF. In nucleotides, the CDR3 is TGTGCCAGCAGCTTACGTCGGACCTACTCCTACGAGCAGTACTTC. This chain connects TRBV5-6 to TRBJ2-7; no clear D. With 2 bases removed from V and 0 bases from J, the gap between germline ends came to 12 bases. Germline values: CDR1 SGHDT, CDR2 YYEEEE. The CDR3 is 15 amino acids.

The chain recombines TRBV12-3 or TRBV12-4 with TRBJ1-2; no clear D gene. The ends were cut back, 7 bases at V and 4 bases at J, with 13 bases in the middle. The CDR3 is made up of 13 amino acids. As DNA, the CDR3 is TGTGCCAGCAACTCCCGGTATTCCTATGGCTACACCTTC. The encoded protein is CASNSRYSYGYTF.

In this sample, this clonotype turned up a few times. The CDR3 spells CASSQYGRGWWSYNEQFF. Written as DNA, the CDR3 is TGCGCCAGCAGCCAATATGGACGGGGGTGGTGGTCCTACAATGAGCAGTTCTTC. The V call is TRBV4-1, the J call TRBJ2-1; tentatively, D is TRBD2 (6 bases). V was shortened by 2 bases and J by 1 base, with 18 bases between the two germline ends. The CDR3 runs to 18 residues. CDR1 and CDR2 from the germline V gene are MGHRA and YSYEKL.

The table lists this clonotype with many counts. V is TRBV12-3 or TRBV12-4 and J is TRBJ1-3; no firm D call. The ends were cut back, 7 bases at V and 2 bases at J, with 6 bases in the middle. This CDR3 is built from 12 residues. The CDR3 protein is CASKGPGNTIYF. In DNA form, the CDR3 reads TGTGCCAGCAAGGGTCCTGGAAACACCATATATTTT.

V gene TRBV12-3 or TRBV12-4 combines with J gene TRBJ1-5, with 10 bases aligning to TRBD1. The CDR3 loop spans 17 amino acids. V trimming: 3 bases; J trimming: 6 bases; junction bases outside the gene matches: 11. The CDR3 DNA reads as TGTGCCAGCAGTTTTGGGACAGGGGTTCAGAGGGGTCAGCCCCAGCATTTT. It translates to CASSFGTGVQRGQPQHF.

The gene calls are TRBV7-9 and TRBJ1-1; D might be TRBD1 (5 bases). The V end lost 3 bases, the J end lost 5 bases, and 16 bases lay between the germline ends. This CDR3 spans 15 amino acids. In germline, CDR1 is SEHNR, CDR2 FQNEAQ (reference sequence). DNA for the CDR3: TGTGCCAGCAGCTTCTACCAGGGTTCAGGGACTGAAGCTTTCTTT. Its protein product is CASSFYQGSGTEAFF.

The CDR3 sequence: CASSYGLAGGPWGNEQFF. The CDR3, as DNA: TGTGCCAGCAGCTATGGACTAGCGGGAGGGCCGTGGGGCAATGAGCAGTTCTTC. This chain links TRBV7-2 with TRBJ2-1, with 15 nucleotides matching TRBD2. The CDR3 contains 18 residues. The V segment lost 4 bases and the J segment 6 bases; nucleotides outside the gene matches: 10. CDR1 is SGHTA and CDR2 is FQGNSA in the germline V gene. The entire variable domain, with the rest obtained from reference TRBV7-2 and TRBJ2-1, is as follows: GAGVSQSPSNKVTEKGKDVELRCDPISGHTALYWYRQSLGQGLEFLIYFQGNSAPDKSGLPSDRFSAERTGGSVSTLTIQRTQQEDSAVYLCASSYGLAGGPWGNEQFFGPGTRLTVL.

At least ten counts were recorded for this clonotype. The chain employs TRBV27 and TRBJ2-5, with 7 nucleotides matching TRBD2. The germline gives CDR1 MNHEY, CDR2 SMNVEV (reference sequence). The CDR3 has 15 residues. J gave up 1 base and V 1 base, and 3 bases lay outside the gene matches. The CDR3 loop is CASSLYSGAQETQYF. CDR3 bases: TGTGCCAGCAGTTTATACAGCGGGGCCCAAGAGACCCAGTACTTC.